Detailed here is one T cell receptor (beta chain). Its target is not known. Clones were sequenced by immunoSEQ multiplex PCR, and TCRdb holds only the in-frame ones, with some missing. The sample has 110,000 to 150,000 clones; 92% are singletons. The data were taken from a study of T cell responses to AZD1222 COVID-19 vaccine. Broader study findings: Clonal diversity was possibly underestimated; the donors were predominantly white British and more often female. Spike-specific TCRs gained breadth and depth after people received two AZD1222 doses.

The sequences come from peripheral blood, collected 28 days after the second AZD1222 dose. The receptor's source is an adult who received the AZD1222 COVID-19 vaccine.

CDR3 DNA: TGCAGCGTTGCCGCGGAGCTTAGCTCCTACAATGAGCAGTTCTTC. This codes for CSVAAELSSYNEQFF. The J gene is TRBJ2-1, the V gene TRBV29-1; D ambiguous. The CDR3 loop spans 15 amino acids. Germline CDR1 SQVTM, CDR2 ANQGSEA. With 4 bases removed from V and 0 bases from J, the gap between germline ends came to 13 bases.